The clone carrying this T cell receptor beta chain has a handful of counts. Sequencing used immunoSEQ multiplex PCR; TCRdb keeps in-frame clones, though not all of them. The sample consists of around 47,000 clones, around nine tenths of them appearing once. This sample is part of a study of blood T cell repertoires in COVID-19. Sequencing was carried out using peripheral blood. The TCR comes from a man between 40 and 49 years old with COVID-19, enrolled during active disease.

The CDR3 DNA is TGCAGCTCTGCCTGGGGGGTCGGAGAGACCCAGTACTTC. It translates to CSSAWGVGETQYF. The J gene is TRBJ2-5, the V gene TRBV29-1, with D perhaps TRBD2 (6 bases). Trimming left V 8 bases short and J 4 bases short, with 17 bases between. The CDR3 is made up of 13 amino acids. Germline CDR1 reads SQVTM; CDR2 reads ANQGSEA.